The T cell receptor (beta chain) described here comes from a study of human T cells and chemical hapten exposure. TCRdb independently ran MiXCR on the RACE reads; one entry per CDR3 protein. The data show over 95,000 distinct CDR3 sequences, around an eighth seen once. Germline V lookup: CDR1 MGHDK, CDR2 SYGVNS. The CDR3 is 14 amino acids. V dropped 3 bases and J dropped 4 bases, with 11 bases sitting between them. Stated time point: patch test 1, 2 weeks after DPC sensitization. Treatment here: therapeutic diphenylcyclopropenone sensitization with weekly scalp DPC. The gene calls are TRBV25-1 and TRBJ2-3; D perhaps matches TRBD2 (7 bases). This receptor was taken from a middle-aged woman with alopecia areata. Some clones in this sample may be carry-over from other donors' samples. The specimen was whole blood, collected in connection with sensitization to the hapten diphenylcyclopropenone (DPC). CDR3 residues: CASSESGGPDTQYF. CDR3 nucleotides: TGTGCCAGCAGTGAGTCGGGGGGCCCAGATACGCAGTATTTT.